The entry below gives a single TCR beta chain sequence along with its context. This receptor's antigen is unknown. Taken from cysteine to phenylalanine, the CDR3 has 12 residues. The protein alone is recorded here. The germline V gene supplies CDR1 SQVTM and CDR2 ANQGSEA. The data were obtained in a study of CXCR3-negative and CXCR3-positive naive CD8 T cells (dated by TCRdb to about 2019). Notes on the research overall: In total, approximately 140 million TRB reads were obtained, or roughly 1.5 +/- 0.3 million reads per library. For the TRBV-TRBJ cluster analysis, the naive subsets came from 5 donors, while the memory cells came from 3 donors. Data from about ten donors, pooled across two independent experiments, went into the diversity and physicochemical repertoire analyses. Points the paper makes about the study in general: Similar TRBV-TRBJ usage was shown by naive CXCR3-negative and CXCR3-positive cells from the same donor, whereas distinct patterns were shown by memory cells. Repertoire diversity was comparably high in both naive subsets but much lower in memory CD8+ T cells. TRB CDR3s from CXCR3-positive naive cells showed higher hydrophobicity (lower Kidera factor 4), lower energy, and higher strength and volume indices than CXCR3-negative naive cells. Freshly isolated PBMCs were used for most assays because CXCR3 expression went down partially after cryopreservation. Because surface CD5, which has been linked to self-reactivity in mice, was comparable between naive subsets, TCR interaction strength was also inferred from TRB CDR3 physicochemical properties.

The reads were generated on a NextSeq 550. The Human TCR Profiling Kit (MiLaboratory) was used to prepare UMI-labeled 5' RACE TRB cDNA libraries. The full amount of extracted RNA was used for cDNA synthesis, and the full amount of resulting cDNA was used for PCR amplification. Libraries were prepared in parallel using an identical number of PCR cycles. The source study handled its data this way. With a requirement of at least two reads per UMI, MIGEC and MiXCR extracted about 50,000 +/- 10,000 unique UMI-labeled TRB cDNA molecules per library. On average, each library contained approximately 40,000 +/- 10,000 functional in-frame TRB CDR3 nucleotide clonotypes without stop codons. After each sample was downsampled to 5000 UMI-labeled TRB molecules, VDJtools was used to calculate diversity metrics such as normalized Shannon-Wiener and Chao1. VDJtools was used to calculate clonotype-size-weighted physicochemical properties of the central five CDR3 residues, namely interaction energy, strength, volume and Kidera factor 4. Based on TCRdb reprocessing of the reads, there is one entry per CDR3 protein sequence, and DNA is missing. Clone size and V and J calls follow TCRdb, not the original study. The table kept for this sample lists some 150,000 distinct CDR3 sequences. The ten largest make up under 0.5% of the sample.

For every CD8+ T cell subset, over 250,000 cells were flow-sorted straight into RLT lysis buffer, and each subset was sorted in triplicate. To exclude memory contaminants, naive CD8+ T cells were stringently defined as CD45RO-CCR7+CD27+CD95-. Peripheral blood mononuclear cells were isolated from buffy coats by standard density gradient centrifugation. A FACSAria III was used to flow-sort naive CD8+ T cells into CXCR3-negative and CXCR3-positive populations. An RNeasy Mini Kit was used to extract total RNA from the sorted cells. The TCR originated in a human donor in good health. Some clones in this sample may be carry-over from other donors' samples. The V gene is TRBV29-1 and the J gene is TRBJ1-2; TCRdb's D call of TRBD1 is untestable without DNA. Sequenced material: naive CXCR3+ CD8+ T cells from blood. The meaning of the sample's cell subset or site label: CD45RO-CCR7+CD27+CD95- naive CD8+ T cells expressing CXCR3 (TNR3+). The CDR3 amino acid sequence is: CSVDDRGGGYTF.